The rows below give T cell receptor beta chains drawn from one sample of a study of T-cell memory formation after mild COVID-19. TCRdb recomputed calls from the 5' RACE reads with MiXCR, one row per CDR3 protein. Among just under 350,000 distinct CDR3 sequences listed, 10% to 15% were seen once. Sequenced: PBMCs or a T cell subset sorted from them (not recorded which). The receptor set was obtained from a man between 18 and 35 years old who had mild COVID-19 (a few samples of this study predate the infection). Cell type and time point are not known. Each CDR3 is given with its conserved first and last residue. A D gene is named only where the DNA matches it firmly. The size of a clone is reported for some rows only, either as once, few or many, or as a class for expanded clones.

d_gene	len	abundance	v_gene	j_gene	CDR3nt	CDR3aa
-	14	few	TRBV9	TRBJ2-1	TGTGCCAGCAGCGTAGAAGGGGGGGCTGGTGAGCAGTTCTTC	CASSVEGGAGEQFF
-	13	many	TRBV4-1	TRBJ1-1	TGCGCCAGCAGCCAAGTAGAAGTCGCGGCCGCTTTCTTT	CASSQVEVAAAFF
-	13	-	TRBV2	TRBJ2-5	TGTGCCAGCCTTCTTTCGTACCAAGAGACCCAGTACTTC	CASLLSYQETQYF
-	15	few	TRBV6-5	TRBJ2-4	TGTGCCAGCAGACCGTATTTGGAAGCCAAAAACATTCAGTACTTC	CASRPYLEAKNIQYF
-	15	many	TRBV5-1	TRBJ2-6	TGTGCCAGCAGCTTAGTGGCCTCTGGGGCCAACGTCCTGACTTTC	CASSLVASGANVLTF
TRBD1	13	few	TRBV7-9	TRBJ2-2	TGTGCCAGGGGACAGGGGAACACCGGGGAGCTGTTTTTT	CARGQGNTGELFF
-	14	-	TRBV6-2/TRBV6-3	TRBJ2-5	TGTGCCAGCAGTTACTCGATGTGGGGAGAGACCCAGTACTTC	CASSYSMWGETQYF
-	14	-	TRBV7-6	TRBJ1-6	TGTGCCAGCAGCTTAGGGGGGGATAATTCTCCCCTCCACTTT	CASSLGGDNSPLHF
-	11	few	TRBV6-2/TRBV6-3	TRBJ1-2	TGTGCCAGCACCGACAGTTATGGCTACACCTTC	CASTDSYGYTF
-	16	few	TRBV4-1	TRBJ2-5	TGCGCCAGCAGCTCTCGTCTTTATGGGACAGCGGGGACCCAGTACTTC	CASSSRLYGTAGTQYF
-	15	-	TRBV7-9	TRBJ2-2	TGTGCCAGCAGCTTTGGGGGCCTGAACACCGGGGAGCTGTTTTTT	CASSFGGLNTGELFF
TRBD1	15	-	TRBV7-2	TRBJ2-5	TGTGCCAGCAGCTTCGACAGGGGGACAGGAGAGACCCAGTACTTC	CASSFDRGTGETQYF
-	10	-	TRBV6-2/TRBV6-3	TRBJ2-4	TGTGCCAGCAGGGGGAACATTCAGTACTTC	CASRGNIQYF
-	13	few	TRBV5-1	TRBJ1-5	TGCGCCAGCAGGAAGGGGACCAATCAGCCCCAGCATTTT	CASRKGTNQPQHF
-	16	-	TRBV15	TRBJ1-3	TGTGCCACCAGCCTAGAACGGACAGTTCAAGCAAACACCATATATTTT	CATSLERTVQANTIYF
-	16	few	TRBV28	TRBJ2-3	TGTGCCAGCAGTCCTCACCCGCTATTCAGCACAGATACGCAGTATTTT	CASSPHPLFSTDTQYF
-	15	-	TRBV12-3/TRBV12-4	TRBJ2-3	TGTGCCAGCAGTTTCTCGGAGGATAGCGCAGATACGCAGTATTTT	CASSFSEDSADTQYF
-	10	few	TRBV7-2	TRBJ1-1	TGTGCCAGTGTACAGGGTGAAGCTTTCTTT	CASVQGEAFF
TRBD1	19	few	TRBV4-3	TRBJ2-7	TGCGCCAGCAGCCAAGTTAGAGGGGGGTCTACAGGGGGCCCCTACGAGCAGTACTTC	CASSQVRGGSTGGPYEQYF
-	16	few	TRBV6-5	TRBJ1-3	TGTGCCAGCTCTACCACGATTGACAGGACGGGAAACACCATATATTTT	CASSTTIDRTGNTIYF
-	11	few	TRBV6-2/TRBV6-3	TRBJ2-1	TGTGCCAGCAGTTTAGGGGCGGAACAGTTCTTC	CASSLGAEQFF
-	14	-	TRBV3-1	TRBJ1-1	TGTGCCAGCAGCCGCAGTCGCGGGAACACTGAAGCTTTCTTT	CASSRSRGNTEAFF
-	15	few	TRBV4-2	TRBJ2-7	TGTGCCAGCAGCCAAGACCGAGGGCTCTCCTACGAGCAGTACTTC	CASSQDRGLSYEQYF
-	15	-	TRBV12-5	TRBJ2-1	TGTGCTAGTGGTTTCTTGGGGTTGGGATACAATGAGCAGTTCTTC	CASGFLGLGYNEQFF
-	15	few	TRBV20-1	TRBJ2-1	TGCAGTGCCAACTACCCAATCAAATCCTACAATGAGCAGTTCTTC	CSANYPIKSYNEQFF
TRBD1	15	few	TRBV6-6	TRBJ1-2	TGTGCCAGCAGTTTACGACAGGGGCAGACCTATGGCTACACCTTC	CASSLRQGQTYGYTF
-	14	few	TRBV5-1	TRBJ2-1	TGCGCCAGCAGCTGGATAGGGAGTAGCAGAGAGCAGTTCTTC	CASSWIGSSREQFF
-	13	many	TRBV5-1	TRBJ2-7	TGCGCCAGCAGAGTGGTCAGCTCCTACGAGCAGTACTTC	CASRVVSSYEQYF
-	16	-	TRBV11-3	TRBJ2-2	TGTGCCAGCAGCTTAGTTGGGACAACTAACACCGGGGAGCTGTTTTTT	CASSLVGTTNTGELFF
-	13	many	TRBV29-1	TRBJ2-7	TGCAGCGTTGCGGTGACTTTATCCTACGAGCAGTACTTC	CSVAVTLSYEQYF
-	18	-	TRBV4-3	TRBJ1-2	TGCGCCAGCAGCCAAGATCCATATGGGGGACAAGCCAACTATGGCTACACCTTC	CASSQDPYGGQANYGYTF
-	14	many	TRBV6-5	TRBJ1-1	TGTGCCAGCAGCCATCTGACAGGTGGCACTGAAGCTTTCTTT	CASSHLTGGTEAFF
TRBD2	16	few	TRBV5-1	TRBJ2-3	TGCGCCAGCAGCTCCCTAAGCGGGGGAGGCACAGATACGCAGTATTTT	CASSSLSGGGTDTQYF
-	14	-	TRBV19	TRBJ2-1	TGTGCCAGTGCAGACCCGGGACATCGGTATGAGCAGTTCTTC	CASADPGHRYEQFF
-	15	-	TRBV30	TRBJ2-2	TGTGCCGTCAATACCGGAGCAACACCGACCGGGGAGCTGTTTTTT	CAVNTGATPTGELFF
-	13	-	TRBV12-3/TRBV12-4	TRBJ2-1	TGTGCCAGCACCTTAAATTGGGGTGGTGAGCAGTTCTTC	CASTLNWGGEQFF
-	12	few	TRBV20-1	TRBJ1-2	TGCAGTGCTAGAGGAGTTAACTATGGCTACACCTTC	CSARGVNYGYTF
-	15	-	TRBV6-5	TRBJ2-1	TGTGCCAGCAGCAGGACGGGCCCATCCTACAATGAGCAGTTCTTC	CASSRTGPSYNEQFF
TRBD1	16	-	TRBV7-3	TRBJ2-2	TGTGCCAGCAGCAAAACAGGGGGCAGGGGACCCGGGGAGCTGTTTTTT	CASSKTGGRGPGELFF
-	14	many	TRBV5-1	TRBJ1-3	TGCGCCAGCAGCTTAAGGACGGGGGGAAACACCATATATTTT	CASSLRTGGNTIYF
-	14	few	TRBV29-1	TRBJ2-5	TGCAGCGTTGTATGGAGGGGGCAGTGGGAGACCCAGTACTTC	CSVVWRGQWETQYF
-	12	few	TRBV4-1	TRBJ2-1	TGCGCCAGCGGAACTAGCTACAATGAGCAGTTCTTC	CASGTSYNEQFF
-	14	few	TRBV5-1	TRBJ2-5	TGCGCCAGCAGCTTTCTTGAGCAGGCAGAGACCCAGTACTTC	CASSFLEQAETQYF
-	13	few	TRBV7-6	TRBJ2-3	TGTGCCAGCAGCTTAGCGTATGCGGATACGCAGTATTTT	CASSLAYADTQYF
-	17	-	TRBV18	TRBJ2-6	TGTGCCAGCTCACCACCGGGACTCAACGCTGGGGCCAACGTCCTGACTTTC	CASSPPGLNAGANVLTF
-	16	many	TRBV11-1	TRBJ2-1	TGTGCCAGCAGCCCTACTACCGCGAGCTCCTACAATGAGCAGTTCTTC	CASSPTTASSYNEQFF
TRBD1	16	few	TRBV6-2/TRBV6-3	TRBJ2-3	TGTGCCAGCAGTGCCTCTGACAGGGCCGGCACAGATACGCAGTATTTT	CASSASDRAGTDTQYF
-	14	-	TRBV6-5	TRBJ1-5	TGTGCCAGCAGTCCGCTCCACAGTGGCCAGCCCCAGCATTTT	CASSPLHSGQPQHF
-	19	-	TRBV11-2	TRBJ1-2	TGTGCCAGCAGCTGGACACTGCTCGGACAAGAGGATGTAGAGGATGGCTACACCTTC	CASSWTLLGQEDVEDGYTF
TRBD1	17	few	TRBV7-2	TRBJ1-4	TGTGCCAGCAGCTTATACAGGGGGCGGGTAACTAATGAAAAACTGTTTTTT	CASSLYRGRVTNEKLFF
TRBD2	19	few	TRBV4-3	TRBJ2-3	TGCGCCAGCAGCCAAGAGGCGAGCGGGGGGGCCCTTCGCGCAGATACGCAGTATTTT	CASSQEASGGALRADTQYF
-	15	few	TRBV11-2	TRBJ1-5	TGTGCCAGCAGCTTAGCGGGGGGCGTTTATCAGCCCCAGCATTTT	CASSLAGGVYQPQHF
-	15	few	TRBV3-1	TRBJ2-7	TGTGCCAGCAGCCAAGGTCGAAAGGTCTCCTACGAGCAGTACTTC	CASSQGRKVSYEQYF
-	12	-	TRBV6-2/TRBV6-3	TRBJ2-7	TGTGCCAGCAGTTCGGAGTCCAGGGAGCAGTACTTC	CASSSESREQYF
TRBD2	15	few	TRBV11-3	TRBJ2-3	TGTGCCAGCAGCTTAGCGGGGGGGCTTGCAGATACGCAGTATTTT	CASSLAGGLADTQYF
TRBD1	15	few	TRBV6-1	TRBJ2-3	TGTGCCAGCAGTCTTGACAGGGGGCAGGCAGATACGCAGTATTTT	CASSLDRGQADTQYF
-	15	few	TRBV7-2	TRBJ2-3	TGTGCCAGCAGCGATAGCGGTCCGGGCACAGATACGCAGTATTTT	CASSDSGPGTDTQYF
TRBD2	16	many	TRBV12-3/TRBV12-4	TRBJ2-1	TGTGCCAGCAGACTCTTGGGACTAGCGGGGGCGGGTGAGCAGTTCTTC	CASRLLGLAGAGEQFF
TRBD1	16	-	TRBV6-6	TRBJ2-1	TGTGCCAGCAGCGAAGCCCGGGACAGGATCTACAATGAGCAGTTCTTC	CASSEARDRIYNEQFF
-	15	-	TRBV28	TRBJ1-3	TGTGCCAGCAGTTTAAGCCTCATGGGGGGAAACACCATATATTTT	CASSLSLMGGNTIYF